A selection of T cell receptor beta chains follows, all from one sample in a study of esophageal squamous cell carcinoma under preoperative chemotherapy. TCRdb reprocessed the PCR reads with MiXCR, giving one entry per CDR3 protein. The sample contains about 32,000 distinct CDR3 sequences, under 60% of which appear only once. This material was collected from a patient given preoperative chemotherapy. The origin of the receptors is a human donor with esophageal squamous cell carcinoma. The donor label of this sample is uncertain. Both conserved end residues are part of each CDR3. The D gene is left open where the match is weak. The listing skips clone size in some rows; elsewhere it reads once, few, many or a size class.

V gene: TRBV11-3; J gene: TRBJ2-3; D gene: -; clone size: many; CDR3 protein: CASSLQGLVTDTQYF; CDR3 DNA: TGTGCCAGCAGCTTACAGGGCTTGGTCACAGATACGCAGTATTTT
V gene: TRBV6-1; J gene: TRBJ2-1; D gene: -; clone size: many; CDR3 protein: CASSGYFRGDEQFF; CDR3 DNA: TGTGCCAGCAGTGGTTATTTCAGGGGCGATGAGCAGTTCTTC
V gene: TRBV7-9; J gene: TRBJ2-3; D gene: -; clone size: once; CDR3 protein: CASSIQETYGPTDTQYF; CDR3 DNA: TGTGCCAGCAGCATACAGGAGACGTACGGACCCACAGATACGCAGTATTTT
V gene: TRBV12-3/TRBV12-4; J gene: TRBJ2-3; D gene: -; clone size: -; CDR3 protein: CASNLQGLAGEQYF; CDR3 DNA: TGTGCCAGCAACTTACAGGGTTTGGCCGGGGAGCAGTATTTT
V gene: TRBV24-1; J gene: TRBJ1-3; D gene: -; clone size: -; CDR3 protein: CATSDFFGDTDSGNTIYF; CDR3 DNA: TGTGCCACCAGTGATTTTTTTGGGGACACGGACTCTGGAAACACCATATATTTT
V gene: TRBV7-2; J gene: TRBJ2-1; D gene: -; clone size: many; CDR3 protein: CATGLVYNEQFF; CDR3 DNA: TGTGCCACGGGACTCGTTTACAATGAGCAGTTCTTC
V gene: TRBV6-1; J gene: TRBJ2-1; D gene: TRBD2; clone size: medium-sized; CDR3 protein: CASSGLAGVHEQFF; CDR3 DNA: TGTGCCAGCAGTGGGCTAGCGGGAGTACATGAGCAGTTCTTC
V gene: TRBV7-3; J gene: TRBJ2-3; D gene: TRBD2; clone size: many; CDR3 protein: CASSYSGGQADTQYF; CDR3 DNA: TGTGCCAGCAGCTATAGCGGGGGGCAGGCAGATACGCAGTATTTT
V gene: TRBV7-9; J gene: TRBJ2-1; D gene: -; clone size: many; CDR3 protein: CASSLKGGGVYNEQFF; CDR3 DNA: TGTGCCAGCAGCTTAAAAGGAGGGGGGGTTTACAATGAGCAGTTCTTC
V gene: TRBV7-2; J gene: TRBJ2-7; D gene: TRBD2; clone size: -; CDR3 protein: CASSSGGLGKNTQYF; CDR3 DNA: TGTGCCAGCAGCTCGGGGGGGTTGGGCAAAAATACGCAGTACTTC
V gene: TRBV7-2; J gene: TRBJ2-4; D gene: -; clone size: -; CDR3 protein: CASSAGLAKDIQYF; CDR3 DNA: TGTGCCAGCAGCGCGGGTCTAGCCAAAGACATTCAGTACTTC
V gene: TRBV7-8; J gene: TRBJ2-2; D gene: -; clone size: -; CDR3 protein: CASQAVSTDKLFF; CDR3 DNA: TGTGCCAGCCAGGCTGTGAGCACCGATAAGCTGTTTTTT
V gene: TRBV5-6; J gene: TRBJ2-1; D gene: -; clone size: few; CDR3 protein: CASSPGDSRNEQFF; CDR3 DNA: TGTGCCAGCAGCCCGGGGGACAGCCGCAATGAGCAGTTCTTC
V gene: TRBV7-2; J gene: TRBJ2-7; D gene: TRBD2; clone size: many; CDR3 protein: CASSRLAGPYEQYF; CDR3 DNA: TGTGCCAGCAGCCGCCTAGCGGGGCCCTACGAGCAGTACTTC
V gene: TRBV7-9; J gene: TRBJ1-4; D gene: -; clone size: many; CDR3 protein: CASSLDSATNEKLFF; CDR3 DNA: TGTGCCAGCAGCTTGGACAGCGCAACTAATGAAAAACTGTTTTTT
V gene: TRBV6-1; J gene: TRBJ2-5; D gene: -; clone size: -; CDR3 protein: CASRGSSGCGPDTQYF; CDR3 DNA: TGTGCCAGCAGGGGATCGAGCGGCTGTGGCCCAGATACCCAGTACTTC
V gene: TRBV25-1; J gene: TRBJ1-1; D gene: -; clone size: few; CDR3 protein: CASSVSGRTEAFF; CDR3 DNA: TGTGCCAGCAGTGTTTCGGGGAGAACTGAAGCTTTCTTT
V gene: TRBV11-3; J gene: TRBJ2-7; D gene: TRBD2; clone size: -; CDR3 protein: CASSLKLAAYEQYF; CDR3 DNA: TGTGCCAGCAGCTTGAAGCTAGCGGCCTACGAGCAGTACTTC
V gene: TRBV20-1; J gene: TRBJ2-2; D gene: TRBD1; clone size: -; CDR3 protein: CSATQGAAGELFF; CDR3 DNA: TGCAGTGCTACACAGGGGGCAGCCGGGGAGCTGTTTTTT
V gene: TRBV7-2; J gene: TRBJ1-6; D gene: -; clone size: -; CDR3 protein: CASSSYSEGGNSPLHF; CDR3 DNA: TGTGCCAGCAGCTCCTACAGCGAGGGAGGGAATTCACCCCTCCACTTT
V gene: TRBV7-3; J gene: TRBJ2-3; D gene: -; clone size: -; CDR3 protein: CASSLSSHDTQYF; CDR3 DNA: TGTGCCAGCAGCTTAAGTAGCCACGATACCCAGTACTTT
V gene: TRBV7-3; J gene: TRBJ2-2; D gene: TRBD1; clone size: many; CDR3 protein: CASSSDRAGELFF; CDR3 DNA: TGTGCCAGCAGCTCGGACAGGGCCGGGGAGCTGTTTTTT
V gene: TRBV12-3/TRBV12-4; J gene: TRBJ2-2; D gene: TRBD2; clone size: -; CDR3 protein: CASSPTGTRRTGELFF; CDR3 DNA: TGTGCCAGCAGCCCTACCGGGACTAGAAGGACCGGGGAGCTGTTTTTT
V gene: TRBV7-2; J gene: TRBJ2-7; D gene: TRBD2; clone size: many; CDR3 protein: CASSLKGTSGRAGEQYF; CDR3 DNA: TGTGCCAGCAGCCTTAAAGGGACTAGCGGGAGGGCGGGTGAGCAGTACTTC
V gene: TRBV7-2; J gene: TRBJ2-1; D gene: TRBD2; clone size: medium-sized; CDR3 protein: CASSLAASGGREQFF; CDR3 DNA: TGTGCCAGCAGCTTAGCCGCTAGCGGGGGTCGTGAGCAGTTCTTC
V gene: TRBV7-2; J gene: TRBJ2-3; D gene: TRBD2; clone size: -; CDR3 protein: CASCLEGLGGRPEDTQYF; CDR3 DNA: TGTGCCAGTTGCTTAGAGGGACTAGGGGGGCGGCCGGAGGATACGCAGTACTTT
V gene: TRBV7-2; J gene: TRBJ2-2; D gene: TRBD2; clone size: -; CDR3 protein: CASSPSGGGVSTGALFF; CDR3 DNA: TGTGCCAGCAGCCCCTCGGGAGGGGGAGTCAGTACCGGGGCGCTGTTTTTT
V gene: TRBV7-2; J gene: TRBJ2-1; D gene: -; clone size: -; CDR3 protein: CASSPRIRVGDQETQFF; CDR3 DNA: TGTGCCAGCAGCCCCCGGATTAGGGTAGGTGACCAAGAGACCCAGTTCTTC
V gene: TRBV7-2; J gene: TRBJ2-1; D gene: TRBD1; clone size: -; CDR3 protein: CASSSDRGNEQFF; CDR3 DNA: TGTGCCAGCAGCTCGGACAGGGGCAATGAGCAGTTCTTC
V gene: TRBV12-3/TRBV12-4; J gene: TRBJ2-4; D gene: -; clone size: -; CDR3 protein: CASSATGLGSKNIQYF; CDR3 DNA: TGTGCGAGCAGTGCCACGGGGCTGGGCAGCAAAAATATTCAGTACTTC
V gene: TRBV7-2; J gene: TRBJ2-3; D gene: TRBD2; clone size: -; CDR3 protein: CASSPRTSGARNTQYF; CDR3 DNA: TGTGCCAGCAGCCCCCGGACTAGCGGGGCCAGAAATACGCAGTATTTT
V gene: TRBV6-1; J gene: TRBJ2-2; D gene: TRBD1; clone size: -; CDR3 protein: CAGTEDRSTGELFF; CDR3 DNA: TGTGCCGGCACCGAGGACAGGAGCACCGGGGAGCTGTTTTTT
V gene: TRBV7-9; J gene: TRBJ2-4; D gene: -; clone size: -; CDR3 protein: CASSRGLDKNTQYF; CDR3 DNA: TGTGCGAGCAGCCGCGGCCTTGACAAAAACACTCAGTACTTC
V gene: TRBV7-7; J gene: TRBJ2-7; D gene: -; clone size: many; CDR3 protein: CASNNSTGSRDGEYEQYF; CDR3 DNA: TGTGCTAGCAACAACTCGACCGGGTCTAGGGACGGCGAATACGAGCAGTACTTC
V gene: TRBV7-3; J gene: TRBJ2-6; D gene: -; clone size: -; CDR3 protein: CASGSAPPGAYVLYF; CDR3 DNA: TGTGCCAGCGGCAGTGCACCGCCTGGCGCCTACGTGCTGTACTTC
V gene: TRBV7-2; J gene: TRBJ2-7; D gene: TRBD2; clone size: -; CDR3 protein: CASSPRTSGRYEQYF; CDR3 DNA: TGTGCCAGCAGCCCGAGGACTAGCGGGAGGTACGAGCAGTACTTC
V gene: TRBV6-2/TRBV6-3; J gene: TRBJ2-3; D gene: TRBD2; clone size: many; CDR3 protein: CASSYRRLAGGLTDTQYF; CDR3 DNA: TGTGCCAGCAGTTATCGAAGACTAGCGGGGGGTTTGACAGATACGCAGTATTTT
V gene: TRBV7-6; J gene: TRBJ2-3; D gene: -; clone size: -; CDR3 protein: CASSLAVRARNTQYF; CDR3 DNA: TGTGCCAGCAGCTTAGCGGTCCGAGCCAGAAACACGCAGTATTTC
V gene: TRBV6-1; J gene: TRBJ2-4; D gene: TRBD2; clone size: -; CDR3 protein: CARLKGAGGRETQYF; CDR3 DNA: TGTGCCAGGCTAAAAGGAGCGGGGGGGCGAGAGACGCAGTACTTC
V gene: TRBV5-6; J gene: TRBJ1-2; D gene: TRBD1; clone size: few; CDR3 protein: CASSPPQGAPDYGYTF; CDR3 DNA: TGTGCCAGCAGTCCGCCACAGGGGGCGCCGGACTATGGCTACACCTTC
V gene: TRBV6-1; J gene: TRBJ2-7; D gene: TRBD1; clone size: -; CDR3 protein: CASSLTDRGLRNWNGYEQYF; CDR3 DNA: TGTGCCAGCAGTCTAACGGACAGGGGGCTTAGGAATTGGAATGGCTACGAGCAGTACTTC
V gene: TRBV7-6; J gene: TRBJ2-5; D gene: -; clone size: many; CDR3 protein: CASSSYPPAGRQQETQYF; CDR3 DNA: TGTGCCAGCAGCTCATATCCACCGGCGGGCCGTCAGCAAGAGACCCAGTACTTC
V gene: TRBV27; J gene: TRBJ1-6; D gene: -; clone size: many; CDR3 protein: CASRQRGVQGRSPLHF; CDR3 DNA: TGTGCCAGCAGACAACGGGGTGTTCAAGGGCGCTCACCCCTCCACTTT
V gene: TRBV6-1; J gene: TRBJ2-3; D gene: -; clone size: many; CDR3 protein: CASSQQGIETDTQYF; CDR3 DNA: TGTGCCAGCAGTCAACAGGGTATTGAGACAGATACGCAGTATTTT
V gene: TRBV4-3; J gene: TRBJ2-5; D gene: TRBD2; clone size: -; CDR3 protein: CASSRGEGRETQYF; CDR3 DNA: TGCGCCAGCAGCCGTGGGGAGGGGAGGGAGACCCAGTACTTC
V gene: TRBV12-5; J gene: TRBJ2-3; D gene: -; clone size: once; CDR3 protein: CASGLPRDRHTDTQYF; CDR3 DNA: TGTGCTAGTGGTTTACCTAGGGACCGCCACACAGATACCCAGTACTTT
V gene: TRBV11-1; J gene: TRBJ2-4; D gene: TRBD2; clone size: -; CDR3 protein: CASSSTSGGSKDTQYF; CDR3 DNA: TGTGCCAGCAGTTCGACTAGCGGGGGGAGTAAAGACACTCAGTACTTC
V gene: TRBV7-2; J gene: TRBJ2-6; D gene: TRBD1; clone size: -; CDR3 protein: CASSLGDSGRPGANVLSF; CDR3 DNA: TGTGCCAGCAGCTTAGGGGACAGTGGACGCCCTGGCGCCAACGTCCTGTCCTTC
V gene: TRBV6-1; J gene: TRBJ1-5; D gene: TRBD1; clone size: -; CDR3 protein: CASRGQHSNQPQHF; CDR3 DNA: TGTGCCAGCAGGGGACAGCATTCCAATCAGCCCCAGCATTTT
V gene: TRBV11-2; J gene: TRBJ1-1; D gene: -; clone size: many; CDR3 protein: CASSLQLGPTGLDGTEAFF; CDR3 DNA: TGTGCCAGCAGCTTACAATTAGGGCCTACAGGGCTTGATGGGACTGAAGCTTTCTTT
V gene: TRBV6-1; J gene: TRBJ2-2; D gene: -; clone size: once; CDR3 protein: CASISVVTGELFF; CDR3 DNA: TGTGCCAGCATCTCAGTAGTGACCGGGGAGCTGTTTTTT
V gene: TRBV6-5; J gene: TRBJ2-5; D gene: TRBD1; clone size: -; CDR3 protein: CASSFGQGRGETQYF; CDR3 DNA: TGTGCCAGCAGTTTCGGACAGGGCCGGGGGGAGACCCAGTACTTC
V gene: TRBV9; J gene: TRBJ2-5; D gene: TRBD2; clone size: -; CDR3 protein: CASSVLMGLAGETQYF; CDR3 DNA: TGTGCCAGCAGCGTCCTCATGGGACTAGCGGGTGAGACCCAGTACTTC
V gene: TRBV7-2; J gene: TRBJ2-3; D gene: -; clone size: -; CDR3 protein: CASSLRRNTETQYF; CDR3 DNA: TGTGCCAGCAGCTTACGGCGTAACACAGAGACGCAGTACTTT
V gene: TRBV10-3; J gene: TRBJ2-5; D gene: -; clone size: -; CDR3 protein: CAGGPAGRGPETQYF; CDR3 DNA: TGTGCCGGGGGCCCCGCGGGCCGGGGCCCAGAGACCCAGTACTTC
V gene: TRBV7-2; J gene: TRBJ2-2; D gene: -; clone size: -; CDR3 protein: CASSPLGGAETLFF; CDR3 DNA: TGTGCCAGCAGCCCCTTGGGCGGCGCCGAGACGCTGTTTTTT
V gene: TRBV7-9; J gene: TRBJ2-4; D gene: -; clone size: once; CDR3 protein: CARIPGVGAKDIQYF; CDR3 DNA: TGTGCCCGCATCCCGGGGGTGGGGGCGAAAGATATTCAGTACTTC